The next 29 T cell receptor beta chains were all read from a single sample in a study of cytomegalovirus exposure and HLA in healthy donors. Method: immunoSEQ multiplex PCR; TCRdb's copy keeps in-frame clones and lacks some. The data contain 100,000 to 150,000 clones, around 90% of them seen just once; the ten biggest clones take up roughly 2%. Sequenced: PBMCs. The receptor source for this set is a woman aged 18-30 years in good health and CMV-seronegative.

This clone appeared a single time. J is TRBJ2-7 and V is TRBV30, with D perhaps TRBD2 (5 bases). In germline, CDR1 is GTSNPN, CDR2 SVGIG (reference sequence). Trimming stripped 1 base from V and 3 bases from J, with 13 bases between. The CDR3 is 14 amino acids. The CDR3 DNA reads TGTGCCTGGAGTGCCGGGATTACCAACTACGAGCAGTACTTC. Translating it yields CAWSAGITNYEQYF.

This sequence joins TRBV4-1 and TRBJ2-1; D is perhaps TRBD1 (6 bases). V dropped 7 bases and J dropped 8 bases, with 27 bases sitting between them. Germline-derived CDR1 and CDR2 are MGHRA and YSYEKL. The CDR3 totals 17 residues. The CDR3 bases are TGCGCCAGCACCCCGGACACCGGGACACGGAGAGGAGATGAGCAGTTCTTC. Protein sequence: CASTPDTGTRRGDEQFF.

This clone has just one count. This sequence joins TRBV29-1 and TRBJ2-3; possibly TRBD2 for D (6 bases). The CDR3 runs to 12 residues. Trimming pared 7 bases from V and 4 bases from J, leaving 12 bases between. Germline V gene data show CDR1 as SQVTM and CDR2 as ANQGSEA. CDR3 nucleotides: TGCAGCGCCTGGAGGGGTCCAGATACGCAGTATTTT. This sequence encodes CSAWRGPDTQYF.

The CDR3 sequence is CASSQRVGGETQYF. The CDR3 region has the DNA TGTGCCAGCAGCCAAAGGGTAGGGGGAGAGACCCAGTACTTC. The chain combines TRBV9 with TRBJ2-5, with a weak D call TRBD1 (6 bases). The germline CDR1 and CDR2 sequences are SGDLS and YYNGEE. Trimming left V 4 bases short and J 4 bases short, with 14 bases between. The CDR3 spans 14 residues.

The chain recombines TRBV25-1 with TRBJ1-1; D unclear. V gave up 0 bases and J gave up 4 bases, with 12 bases separating them. The V gene's germline CDR1 is MGHDK and CDR2 SYGVNS. This CDR3 comprises 15 residues. CDR3 DNA sequence: TGTGCCAGCAGTGAATACCCCGGGATGAGCACTGAAGCTTTCTTT. This translates into CASSEYPGMSTEAFF.

The rearrangement uses TRBV2 and TRBJ1-5; D is uncertain. The CDR3 totals 15 residues. Germline-derived CDR1 and CDR2 are SNHLY and FYNNEI. Trimming took off 3 bases at V and 1 base at J, with 10 bases between the two ends. The CDR3 here is CASSDHTGSNQPQHF. CDR3 nucleotide sequence: TGTGCCAGCAGTGACCATACGGGGAGCAATCAGCCCCAGCATTTT. The full variable domain, completed using reference TRBV2 and TRBJ1-5, is EPEVTQTPSHQVTQMGQEVILRCVPISNHLYFYWYRQILGQKVEFLVSFYNNEISEKSEIFDDQFSVERPDGSNFTLKIRSTKLEDSAMYFCASSDHTGSNQPQHFGDGTRLSIL.

The CDR3 region has the DNA TGTGCCAGCACCGGCGGCCCCGGGGGCGAGCAGTACTTC. Amino acid sequence: CASTGGPGGEQYF. This sequence joins TRBV2 and TRBJ2-7, with D possibly TRBD2 on 6 matching bases. This CDR3 has 13 amino acids. The germline gives CDR1 SNHLY, CDR2 FYNNEI. Trimming took 7 bases from V and 6 from J, leaving 16 bases between them.

For the CDR3, the DNA is TGTGCCAGCAGCCGAGAGCGCGGCGGGAGAGGCGAGCAGTTCTTC. Translating gives CASSRERGGRGEQFF. This chain links TRBV28 with TRBJ2-1; 7 bases match TRBD2. This CDR3 is 15 amino acids long. Germline-derived CDR1 and CDR2 are MDHEN and SYDVKM. V shed 6 bases, J shed 10 bases, and the junction held 15 bases outside the gene matches. The full variable domain, with the rest looked up from reference TRBV28 and TRBJ2-1, is DVKVTQSSRYLVKRTGEKVFLECVQDMDHENMFWYRQDPGLGLRLIYFSYDVKMKEKGDIPEGYSVSREKKERFSLILESASTNQTSMYLCASSRERGGRGEQFFGPGTRLTVL.

The chain recombines TRBV6-6 with TRBJ1-1, with no clear D. Germline-derived CDR1 and CDR2 are MNHNY and SVGAGI (reference sequence). V was pared by 6 bases and J by 0 bases, with 8 bases between. There are 13 residues in the CDR3. The CDR3: CASSLGVNTEAFF. The DNA of the CDR3 is TGTGCCAGCAGCCTAGGTGTGAACACTGAAGCTTTCTTT.

The chain couples TRBV19 to TRBJ2-7, with 11 positions matching TRBD1. Germline V gene sequence: CDR1 LNHDA, CDR2 SQIVND (reference sequence). The CDR3 runs 13 residues. Trimming took 11 bases from V and 5 from J; bases not matched to a gene: 8. The CDR3 loop reads CAAGTGGIDEQYF. The CDR3 DNA sequence: TGTGCCGCGGGGACAGGGGGTATCGACGAGCAGTACTTC.

This chain connects TRBV15 to TRBJ2-3; TRBD1 agrees at 8 bases. The CDR3 is 14 amino acids. The germline V gene encodes CDR1 LNHNV and CDR2 YYDKDF (reference sequence). J gave up 7 bases and V 0 bases, and 3 bases lay outside the gene matches. In nucleotides, the CDR3 is TGTGCCACCAGCAGAGACAGGGGGCATAATACGCAGTATTTT. Translated: CATSRDRGHNTQYF. Supplemented by reference TRBV15 and TRBJ2-3, the full variable domain reads DAMVIQNPRYQVTQFGKPVTLSCSQTLNHNVMYWYQQKSSQAPKLLFHYYDKDFNNEADTPDNFQSRRPNTSFCFLDIRSPGLGDTAMYLCATSRDRGHNTQYFGPGTRLTVL.

This clone was counted a single time. The rearrangement joins TRBV11-2 to TRBJ2-3, with 15 bases aligning to TRBD2. The germline V gene encodes CDR1 SGHAT and CDR2 FQNNGV. This CDR3 has 14 amino acids. Trimming removed 9 bases from V and 5 bases from J; junction bases left unmatched: 3. The CDR3 reads CASPGLAGGDTQYF. The CDR3, as DNA: TGTGCCAGTCCGGGACTAGCGGGAGGAGATACGCAGTATTTT.

This clone occurred once. The CDR3 bases are TGTGCCAGCAGTCCAGCGGGGTCCTACAATGAGCAGTTCTTC. It codes for CASSPAGSYNEQFF. This rearrangement joins TRBV14 to TRBJ2-1; TRBD2 matches at 7 bases. Germline V gene sequence: CDR1 SGHDN, CDR2 FVKESK. The ends lost 6 bases at V and 1 base at J; junction bases unmatched: 3. The CDR3 has 14 amino acids.

V and J are TRBV28 and TRBJ1-2, with 9 nucleotides matching TRBD1. CDR1 is MDHEN and CDR2 is SYDVKM in the germline V gene. V lost 4 bases and J lost 7; bases outside the gene matches: 4. The CDR3 loop spans 13 amino acids. The CDR3 loop is CASSSGTGRGYTF. DNA of the CDR3: TGTGCCAGCAGTTCCGGGACAGGGCGTGGCTACACCTTC.

This chain uses TRBV2 with TRBJ2-2; 10 bases align to TRBD2. The CDR3 has 18 amino acids. Germline V gene lookup returns CDR1 SNHLY and CDR2 FYNNEI. J lost 7 bases, V lost 6 bases, and 17 bases had no gene match. CDR3 sequence: CASSTRLAGGEGGGELFF. The CDR3 DNA reads as TGTGCCAGCAGCACCAGACTAGCGGGTGGAGAGGGCGGCGGGGAGCTGTTTTTT. Full variable domain (missing parts from reference TRBV2 and TRBJ2-2): EPEVTQTPSHQVTQMGQEVILRCVPISNHLYFYWYRQILGQKVEFLVSFYNNEISEKSEIFDDQFSVERPDGSNFTLKIRSTKLEDSAMYFCASSTRLAGGEGGGELFFGEGSRLTVL.

V is TRBV7-9 and J is TRBJ2-5, with unresolved D. The V end lost 0 bases, the J end lost 2 bases, and 10 bases lay between the germline ends. The germline V gene encodes CDR1 SEHNR and CDR2 FQNEAQ (reference sequence). The CDR3 is 15 residues long. The CDR3 bases are TGTGCCAGCAGCTTAGCTCGCGCAGGACAAGAGACCCAGTACTTC. It is translated as CASSLARAGQETQYF.

This rearrangement joins TRBV29-1 to TRBJ1-1; D not resolved. Germline assignment: CDR1 SQVTM and CDR2 ANQGSEA. V shed 8 bases and J shed 1 base, with 11 bases lying between them. The CDR3 is 12 amino acids. As DNA, the CDR3 is TGCAGCTGCCAAGCAGGGAACACTGAAGCTTTCTTT. Translation gives CSCQAGNTEAFF.

V gene TRBV6-5 combines with J gene TRBJ2-3; D may be TRBD2 (6 bases). Germline V CDR1 and CDR2: MNHEY, SVGAGI. The CDR3 loop spans 15 amino acids. V was pared by 0 bases and J by 4 bases, with 11 bases between. CDR3 loop: CASSYSGGSSDTQYF. In DNA form, the CDR3 reads TGTGCCAGCAGTTACTCCGGGGGTTCATCAGATACGCAGTATTTT.

DNA of the CDR3: TGTGCCAGCAGCACCAGGACAGGGGGCGAAAGGCGTCCTGGCGACTATGGCTACACCTTC. Encoded protein: CASSTRTGGERRPGDYGYTF. The chain recombines TRBV5-5 with TRBJ1-2; 11 bases agree with TRBD1. Per the germline V gene, CDR1 is SGHKS and CDR2 is YYEKEE (reference sequence). The V and J ends lost 4 bases and 3 bases, in that order; junction bases with no gene match: 20. The CDR3 is made up of 20 amino acids.

CDR3 residues: CASSGFEGRTDTQYF. CDR3 coding DNA: TGTGCCAGCAGTGGGTTCGAGGGCCGCACAGATACGCAGTATTTT. The chain carries TRBV6-1 and TRBJ2-3, with D possibly matching TRBD2 (5 bases). The CDR3 consists of 15 residues. Germline V gives CDR1 MNHNS, CDR2 SASEGT. V was pared by 4 bases and J by 1 base, with 12 bases between.

V is TRBV6-6 and J is TRBJ1-2; D is undetermined. Deletions cut 2 bases from V and 3 bases from J, with 10 bases between. This CDR3 is 14 amino acids long. Germline CDR1 reads MNHNY; CDR2 reads SVGAGI (reference sequence). The CDR3 bases are TGTGCCAGCAGTTACAAGCGGGCGGACTATGGCTACACCTTC. This encodes CASSYKRADYGYTF.

This clone has a handful of counts. The chain combines TRBV5-1 with TRBJ1-2; 7 bases fit TRBD1. The CDR3 length is 13 residues. V lost 4 bases to trimming and J lost 2 bases; unmatched junction nucleotides: 2. Germline V gene lookup returns CDR1 SGHRS and CDR2 YFSETQ. CDR3 region: CASSEQGNYGYTF. The CDR3 DNA follows: TGCGCCAGCAGCGAACAGGGGAACTATGGCTACACCTTC. Variable domain in full (rest from reference TRBV5-1 and TRBJ1-2): KAGVTQTPRYLIKTRGQQVTLSCSPISGHRSVSWYQQTPGQGLQFLFEYFSETQRNKGNFPGRFSGRQFSNSRSEMNVSTLELGDSALYLCASSEQGNYGYTFGSGTRLTVV.

The CDR3 spells CASSFGSYEQYF. CDR3 in DNA: TGTGCCAGCAGCTTCGGGTCCTACGAGCAGTACTTC. The chain employs TRBV5-6 and TRBJ2-7; no firm D call. The CDR3 length is 12 residues. The germline V gene encodes CDR1 SGHDT and CDR2 YYEEEE. Trimming cost V 2 bases and J 1 base, with 4 bases left between them.

The table lists this clone with a count of one. The chain is built from TRBV7-9 and TRBJ2-7, with D hard to call. This CDR3 is 12 amino acids long. Germline assignment: CDR1 SEHNR and CDR2 FQNEAQ (reference sequence). V lost 6 bases, J lost 5 bases, and 11 bases lay in between. In DNA, the CDR3 is TGTGCCAGCAGGCTGAACATCGACGAGCAGTACTTC. Translated, it gives CASRLNIDEQYF. Looking up the rest from reference TRBV7-9 and TRBJ2-7 gives the full variable domain: DTGVSQNPRHKITKRGQNVTFRCDPISEHNRLYWYRQTLGQGPEFLTYFQNEAQLEKSRLLSDRFSAERPKGSFSTLEIQRTEQGDSAMYLCASRLNIDEQYFGPGTRLTVT.

The chain has TRBV25-1 and TRBJ2-7, with D uncertain. Germline V CDR1 and CDR2: MGHDK, SYGVNS. V shed 1 base and J shed 4 bases, with 5 bases lying between them. The CDR3 sequence is 12 residues long. CDR3 in amino acids: CASSEFGYEQYF. The DNA of the CDR3 is TGTGCCAGCAGTGAATTCGGTTACGAGCAGTACTTC.

This clone was observed once. This sequence joins TRBV7-9 and TRBJ2-1; 9 bases agree with TRBD2. Germline V gives CDR1 SEHNR, CDR2 FQNEAQ (reference sequence). The CDR3 is 14 residues long. After removal of 1 base from V and 5 bases from J, the junction contained 0 bases not matched to a gene. In DNA, the CDR3 is TGTGCCAGCAGCTTAGGCGGGAGGGACAATGAGCAGTTCTTC. Protein sequence: CASSLGGRDNEQFF.

The V and J genes are TRBV27 and TRBJ2-1; 7 bases line up with TRBD2. V shed 7 bases and J 2 bases; nucleotides not matched to a gene: 8. The germline V gene has CDR1 MNHEY and CDR2 SMNVEV (reference sequence). CDR3 length: 15 amino acids. The CDR3 region is CASKTSSGAYNEQFF. CDR3 DNA: TGTGCCAGCAAAACTTCTAGCGGCGCCTACAATGAGCAGTTCTTC.

This clone appeared once. The chain uses TRBV6-1 and TRBJ1-2; the match to TRBD1 covers 10 bases. Germline trimming cut 0 bases from V and 2 bases from J; bases unmatched to any gene: 12. Germline CDR1 reads MNHNS; CDR2 reads SASEGT. The CDR3 consists of 19 residues. The CDR3 DNA follows: TGTGCCAGCAGTGAAGCGATTCTCGGGGGGACAGGGGCGAACTATGGCTACACCTTC. Encoded protein: CASSEAILGGTGANYGYTF.

The genes are TRBV27 and TRBJ1-5; 7 nucleotides agree with TRBD1. V dropped 4 bases and J dropped 0; count of bases not matched to a gene: 15. This CDR3 spans 19 amino acids. Germline V lookup: CDR1 MNHEY, CDR2 SMNVEV (reference sequence). CDR3 sequence reads: CASSSLITWTGDSNQPQHF. In DNA form, the CDR3 reads TGTGCCAGCAGTTCTCTCATAACCTGGACAGGTGATAGCAATCAGCCCCAGCATTTT.